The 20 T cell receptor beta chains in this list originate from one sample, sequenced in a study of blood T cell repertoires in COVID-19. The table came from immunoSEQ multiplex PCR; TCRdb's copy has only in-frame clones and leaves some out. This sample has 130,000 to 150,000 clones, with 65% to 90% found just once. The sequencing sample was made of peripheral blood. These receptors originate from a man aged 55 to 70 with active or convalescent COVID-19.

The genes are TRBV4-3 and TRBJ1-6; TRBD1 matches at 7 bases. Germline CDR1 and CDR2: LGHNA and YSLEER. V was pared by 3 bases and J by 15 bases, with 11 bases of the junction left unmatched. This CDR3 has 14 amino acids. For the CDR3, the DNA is TGCGCCAGCAGCCATGAGACAGGGAGTTGGAACCTCCACTTT. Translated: CASSHETGSWNLHF.

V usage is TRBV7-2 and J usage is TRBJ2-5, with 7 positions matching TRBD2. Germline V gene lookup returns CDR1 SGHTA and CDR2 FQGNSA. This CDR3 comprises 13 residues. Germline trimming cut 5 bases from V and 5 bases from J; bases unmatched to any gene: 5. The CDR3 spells CASSRGLKETQYF. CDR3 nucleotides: TGTGCCAGCAGCAGGGGACTAAAGGAGACCCAGTACTTC. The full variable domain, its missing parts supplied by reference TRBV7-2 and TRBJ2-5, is GAGVSQSPSNKVTEKGKDVELRCDPISGHTALYWYRQSLGQGLEFLIYFQGNSAPDKSGLPSDRFSAERTGGSVSTLTIQRTQQEDSAVYLCASSRGLKETQYFGPGTRLLVL.

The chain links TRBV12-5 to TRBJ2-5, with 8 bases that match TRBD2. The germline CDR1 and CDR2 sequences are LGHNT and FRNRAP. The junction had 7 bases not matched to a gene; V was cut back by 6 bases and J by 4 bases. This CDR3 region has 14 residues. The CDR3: CASGHSAGGETQYF. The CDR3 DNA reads TGTGCTAGTGGCCATAGCGCGGGAGGAGAGACCCAGTACTTC.

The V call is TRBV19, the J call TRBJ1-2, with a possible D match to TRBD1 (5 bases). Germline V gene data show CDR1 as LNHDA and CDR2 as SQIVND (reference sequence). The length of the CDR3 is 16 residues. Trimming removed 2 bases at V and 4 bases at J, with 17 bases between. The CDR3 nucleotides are TGTGCCAGTAGTATAACGCGGGGCAGAGGAGCCTATGGCTACACCTTC. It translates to CASSITRGRGAYGYTF. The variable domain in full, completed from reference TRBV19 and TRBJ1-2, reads DGGITQSPKYLFRKEGQNVTLSCEQNLNHDAMYWYRQDPGQGLRLIYYSQIVNDFQKGDIAEGYSVSREKKESFPLTVTSAQKNPTAFYLCASSITRGRGAYGYTFGSGTRLTVV.

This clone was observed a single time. CDR3 DNA: TGTGCCAGCAGTTACTCAGGGGTACAGGGGACTGAAGCTTTCTTT. Its translation is CASSYSGVQGTEAFF. The rearrangement joins TRBV6-5 to TRBJ1-1; TRBD1 agrees at 7 bases. Per germline, CDR1 MNHEY and CDR2 SVGAGI. CDR3 length: 15 amino acids. Trimming cost V 0 bases and J 5 bases; bases outside gene matches: 6.

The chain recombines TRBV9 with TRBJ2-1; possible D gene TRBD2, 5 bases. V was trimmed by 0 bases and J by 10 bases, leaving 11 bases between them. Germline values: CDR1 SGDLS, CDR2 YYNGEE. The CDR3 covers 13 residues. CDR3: CASSVEASSEQFF. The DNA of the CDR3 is TGTGCCAGCAGCGTAGAGGCTAGCTCGGAGCAGTTCTTC.

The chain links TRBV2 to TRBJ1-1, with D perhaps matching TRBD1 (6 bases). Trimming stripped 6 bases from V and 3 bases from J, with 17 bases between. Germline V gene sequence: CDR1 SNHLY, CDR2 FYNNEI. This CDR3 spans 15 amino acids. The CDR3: CASSRRGAPDTEAFF. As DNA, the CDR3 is TGTGCCAGCAGCCGACGGGGGGCGCCGGACACTGAAGCTTTCTTT.

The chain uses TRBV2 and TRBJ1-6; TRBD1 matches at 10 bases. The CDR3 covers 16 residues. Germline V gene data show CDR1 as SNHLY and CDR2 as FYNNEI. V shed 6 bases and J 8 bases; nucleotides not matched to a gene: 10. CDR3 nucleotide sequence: TGTGCCAGCAGGCTAACCCCGGGACAGGGGTATTCACCCCTCCACTTT. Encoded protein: CASRLTPGQGYSPLHF. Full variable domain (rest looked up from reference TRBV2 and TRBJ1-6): EPEVTQTPSHQVTQMGQEVILRCVPISNHLYFYWYRQILGQKVEFLVSFYNNEISEKSEIFDDQFSVERPDGSNFTLKIRSTKLEDSAMYFCASRLTPGQGYSPLHFGNGTRLTVT.

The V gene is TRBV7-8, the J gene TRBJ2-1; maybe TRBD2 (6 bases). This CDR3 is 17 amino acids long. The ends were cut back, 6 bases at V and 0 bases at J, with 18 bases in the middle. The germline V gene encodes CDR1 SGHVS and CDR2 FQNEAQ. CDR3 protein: CASRSGLLRSSYNEQFF. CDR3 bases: TGTGCCAGCAGGTCGGGACTCCTAAGGAGCTCCTACAATGAGCAGTTCTTC.

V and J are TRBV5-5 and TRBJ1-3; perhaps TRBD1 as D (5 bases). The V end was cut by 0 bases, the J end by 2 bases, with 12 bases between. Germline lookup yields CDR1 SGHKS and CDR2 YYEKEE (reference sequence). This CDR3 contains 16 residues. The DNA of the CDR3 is TGTGCCAGCAGCTTGGGGGGCTTGCTAACTGGAAACACCATATATTTT. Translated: CASSLGGLLTGNTIYF.

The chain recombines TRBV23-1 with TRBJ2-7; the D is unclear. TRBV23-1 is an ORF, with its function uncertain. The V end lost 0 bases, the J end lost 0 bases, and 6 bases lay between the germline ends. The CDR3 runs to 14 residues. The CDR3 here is CASSQSPDSYEQYV. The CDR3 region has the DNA TGCGCCAGCAGTCAATCCCCAGACTCCTACGAGCAGTACGTC.

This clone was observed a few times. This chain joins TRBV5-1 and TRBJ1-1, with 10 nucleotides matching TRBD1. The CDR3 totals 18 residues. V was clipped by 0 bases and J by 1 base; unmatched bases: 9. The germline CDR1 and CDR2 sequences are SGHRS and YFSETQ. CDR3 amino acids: CASSLAMSGQGTNTEAFF. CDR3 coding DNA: TGCGCCAGCAGCTTGGCGATGTCGGGACAGGGGACGAACACTGAAGCTTTCTTT.

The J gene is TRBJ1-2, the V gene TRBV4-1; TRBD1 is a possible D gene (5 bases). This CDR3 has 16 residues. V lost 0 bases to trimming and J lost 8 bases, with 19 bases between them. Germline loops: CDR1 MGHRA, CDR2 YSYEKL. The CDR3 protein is CASSQDQGAQAFGYTF. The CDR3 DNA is TGCGCCAGCAGCCAAGATCAAGGGGCGCAGGCCTTCGGCTACACCTTC.

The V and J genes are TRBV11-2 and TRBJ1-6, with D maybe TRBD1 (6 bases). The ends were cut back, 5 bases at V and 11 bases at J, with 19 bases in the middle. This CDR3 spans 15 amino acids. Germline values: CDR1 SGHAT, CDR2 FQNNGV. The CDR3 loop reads CASSPQGPVETPLHF. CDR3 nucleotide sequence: TGTGCCAGCAGCCCGCAGGGGCCGGTTGAAACACCCCTCCACTTT.

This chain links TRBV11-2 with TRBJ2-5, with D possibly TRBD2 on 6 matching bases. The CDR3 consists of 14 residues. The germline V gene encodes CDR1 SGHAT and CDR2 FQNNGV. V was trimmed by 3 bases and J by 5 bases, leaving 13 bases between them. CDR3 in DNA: TGTGCCAGCAGCTTGGATACTGGGGGGGAGACCCAGTACTTC. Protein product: CASSLDTGGETQYF.

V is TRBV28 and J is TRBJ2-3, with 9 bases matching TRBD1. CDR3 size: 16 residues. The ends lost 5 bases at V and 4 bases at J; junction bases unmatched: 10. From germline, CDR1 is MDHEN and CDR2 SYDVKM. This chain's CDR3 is CASSRILGTGSDTQYF. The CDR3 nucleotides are TGTGCCAGCAGTCGGATACTCGGGACAGGGTCAGATACGCAGTATTTT.

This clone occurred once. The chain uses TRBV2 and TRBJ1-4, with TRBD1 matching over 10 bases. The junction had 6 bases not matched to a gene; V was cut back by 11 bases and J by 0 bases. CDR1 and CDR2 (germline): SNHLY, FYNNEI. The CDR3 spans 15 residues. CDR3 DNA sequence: TGTGCCGGAAGGACAGGGGGTTCAACTAATGAAAAACTGTTTTTT. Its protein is CAGRTGGSTNEKLFF. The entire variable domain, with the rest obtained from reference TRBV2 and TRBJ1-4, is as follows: EPEVTQTPSHQVTQMGQEVILRCVPISNHLYFYWYRQILGQKVEFLVSFYNNEISEKSEIFDDQFSVERPDGSNFTLKIRSTKLEDSAMYFCAGRTGGSTNEKLFFGSGTQLSVL.

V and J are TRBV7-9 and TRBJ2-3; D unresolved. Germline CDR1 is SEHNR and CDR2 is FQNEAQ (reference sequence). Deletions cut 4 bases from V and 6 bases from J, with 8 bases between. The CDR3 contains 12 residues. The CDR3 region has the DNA TGTGCCAGCAGCTCGTTCGGGGATACGCAGTATTTT. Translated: CASSSFGDTQYF.

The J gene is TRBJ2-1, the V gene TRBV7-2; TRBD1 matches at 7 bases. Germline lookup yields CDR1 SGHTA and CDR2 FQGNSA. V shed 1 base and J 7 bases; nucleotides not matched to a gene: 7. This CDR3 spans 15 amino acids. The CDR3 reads CASSLEITGENEQFF. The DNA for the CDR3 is TGTGCCAGCAGCTTAGAGATAACAGGGGAGAATGAGCAGTTCTTC.

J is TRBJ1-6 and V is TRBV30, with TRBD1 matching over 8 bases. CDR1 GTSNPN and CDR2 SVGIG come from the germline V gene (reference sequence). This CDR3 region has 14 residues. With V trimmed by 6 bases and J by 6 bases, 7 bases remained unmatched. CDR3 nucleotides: TGTGCCTGTCCCCGGACAGGGAGTAATTCACCCCTCCACTTT. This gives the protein CACPRTGSNSPLHF.